The T cell receptor beta chain described here comes from a study of T-cell reconstitution after alpha-beta-depleted transplantation in children. General study results and limits: After one year, T-cell counts and TCRbeta diversity mostly came from new T cells. Reported findings indicate that, about two months after transplant, alpha-beta T cells came from several hundred expanded clones, which were derived from non-depleted graft cells.

Comment on this clonotype: Its target is not known.

Unique molecular identifiers were used in preparing the TCRbeta library. Using its own MiXCR run on the PCR reads, TCRdb lists one record per CDR3 protein. The repertoire includes approximately 1,000,000 distinct CDR3 sequences, roughly 29% of them detected once, and roughly 27% sits in the top ten. With 0 bases clipped from V and 0 bases from J, the junction kept 7 bases outside the gene matches. The CDR3 is 17 amino acids. Germline CDR1 SGDLS, CDR2 YYNGEE. This TCR derives from a boy less than two years old who had a stem cell transplant for SCID, so the T cells may come from the graft donor. The chain uses TRBV9 and TRBJ2-3; 7 nucleotides line up with TRBD2. Source: PBMCs, mostly from graft donor cells, taken 360 days after TCRalphabeta/CD19-depleted stem cell transplant. CDR3 DNA sequence: TGTGCCAGCAGCGTAGAGGCTAGCGGATCTAGCACAGATACGCAGTATTTT. Protein sequence: CASSVEASGSSTDTQYF.